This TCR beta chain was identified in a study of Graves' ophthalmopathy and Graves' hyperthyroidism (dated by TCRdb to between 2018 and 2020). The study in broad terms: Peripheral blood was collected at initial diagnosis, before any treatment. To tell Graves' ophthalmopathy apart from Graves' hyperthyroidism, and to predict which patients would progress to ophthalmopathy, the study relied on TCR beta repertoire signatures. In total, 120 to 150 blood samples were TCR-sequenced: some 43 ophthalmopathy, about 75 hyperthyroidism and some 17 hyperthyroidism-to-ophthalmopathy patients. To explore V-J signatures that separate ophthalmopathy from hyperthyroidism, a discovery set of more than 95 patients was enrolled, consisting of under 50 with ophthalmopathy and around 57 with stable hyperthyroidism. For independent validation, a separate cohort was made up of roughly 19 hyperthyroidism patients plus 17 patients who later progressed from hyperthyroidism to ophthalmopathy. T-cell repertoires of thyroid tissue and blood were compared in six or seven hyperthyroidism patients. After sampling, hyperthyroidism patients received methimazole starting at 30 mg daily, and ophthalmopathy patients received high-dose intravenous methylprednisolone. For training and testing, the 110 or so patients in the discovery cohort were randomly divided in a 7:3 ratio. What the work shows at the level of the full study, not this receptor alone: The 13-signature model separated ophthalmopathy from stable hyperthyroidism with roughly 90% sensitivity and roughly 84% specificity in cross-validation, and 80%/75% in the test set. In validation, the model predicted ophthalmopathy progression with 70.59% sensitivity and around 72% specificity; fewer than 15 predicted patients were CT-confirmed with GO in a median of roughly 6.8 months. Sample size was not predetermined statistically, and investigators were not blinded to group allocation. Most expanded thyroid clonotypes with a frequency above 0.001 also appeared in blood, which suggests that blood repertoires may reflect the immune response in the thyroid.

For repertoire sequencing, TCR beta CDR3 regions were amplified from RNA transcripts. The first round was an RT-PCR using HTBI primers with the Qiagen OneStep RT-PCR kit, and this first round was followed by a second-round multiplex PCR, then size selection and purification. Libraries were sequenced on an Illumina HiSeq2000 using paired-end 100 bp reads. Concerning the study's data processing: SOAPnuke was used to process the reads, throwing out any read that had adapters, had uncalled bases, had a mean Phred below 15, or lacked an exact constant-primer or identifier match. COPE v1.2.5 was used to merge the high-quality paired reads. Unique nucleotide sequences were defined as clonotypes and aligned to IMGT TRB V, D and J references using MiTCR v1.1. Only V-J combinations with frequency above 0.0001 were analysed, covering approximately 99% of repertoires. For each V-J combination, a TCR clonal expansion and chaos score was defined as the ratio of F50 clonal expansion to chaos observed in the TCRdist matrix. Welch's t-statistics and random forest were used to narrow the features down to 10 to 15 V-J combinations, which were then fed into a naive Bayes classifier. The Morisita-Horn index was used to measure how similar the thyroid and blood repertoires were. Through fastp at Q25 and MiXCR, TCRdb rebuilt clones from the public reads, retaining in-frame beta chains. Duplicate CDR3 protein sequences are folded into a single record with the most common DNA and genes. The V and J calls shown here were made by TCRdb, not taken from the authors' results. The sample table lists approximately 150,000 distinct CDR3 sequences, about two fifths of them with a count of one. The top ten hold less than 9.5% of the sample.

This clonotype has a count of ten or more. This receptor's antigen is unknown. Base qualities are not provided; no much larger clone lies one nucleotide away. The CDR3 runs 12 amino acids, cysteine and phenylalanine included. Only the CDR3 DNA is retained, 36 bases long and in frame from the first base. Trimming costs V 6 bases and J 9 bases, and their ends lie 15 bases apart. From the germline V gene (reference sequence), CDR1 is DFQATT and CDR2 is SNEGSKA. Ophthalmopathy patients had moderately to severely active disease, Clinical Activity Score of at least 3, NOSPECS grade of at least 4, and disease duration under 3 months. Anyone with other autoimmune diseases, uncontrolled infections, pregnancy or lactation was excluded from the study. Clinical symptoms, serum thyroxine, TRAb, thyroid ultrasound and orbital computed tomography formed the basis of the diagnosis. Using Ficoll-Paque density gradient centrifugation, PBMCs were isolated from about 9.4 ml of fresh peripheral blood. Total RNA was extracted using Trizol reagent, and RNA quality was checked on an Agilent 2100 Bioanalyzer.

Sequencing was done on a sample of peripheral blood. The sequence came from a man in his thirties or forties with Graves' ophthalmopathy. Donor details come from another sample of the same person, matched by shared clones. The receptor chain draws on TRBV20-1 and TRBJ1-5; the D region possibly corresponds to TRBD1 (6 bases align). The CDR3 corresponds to CSATEGGLPQHF. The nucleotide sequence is TGCAGTGCAACAGAGGGGGGGTTGCCCCAGCATTTT.